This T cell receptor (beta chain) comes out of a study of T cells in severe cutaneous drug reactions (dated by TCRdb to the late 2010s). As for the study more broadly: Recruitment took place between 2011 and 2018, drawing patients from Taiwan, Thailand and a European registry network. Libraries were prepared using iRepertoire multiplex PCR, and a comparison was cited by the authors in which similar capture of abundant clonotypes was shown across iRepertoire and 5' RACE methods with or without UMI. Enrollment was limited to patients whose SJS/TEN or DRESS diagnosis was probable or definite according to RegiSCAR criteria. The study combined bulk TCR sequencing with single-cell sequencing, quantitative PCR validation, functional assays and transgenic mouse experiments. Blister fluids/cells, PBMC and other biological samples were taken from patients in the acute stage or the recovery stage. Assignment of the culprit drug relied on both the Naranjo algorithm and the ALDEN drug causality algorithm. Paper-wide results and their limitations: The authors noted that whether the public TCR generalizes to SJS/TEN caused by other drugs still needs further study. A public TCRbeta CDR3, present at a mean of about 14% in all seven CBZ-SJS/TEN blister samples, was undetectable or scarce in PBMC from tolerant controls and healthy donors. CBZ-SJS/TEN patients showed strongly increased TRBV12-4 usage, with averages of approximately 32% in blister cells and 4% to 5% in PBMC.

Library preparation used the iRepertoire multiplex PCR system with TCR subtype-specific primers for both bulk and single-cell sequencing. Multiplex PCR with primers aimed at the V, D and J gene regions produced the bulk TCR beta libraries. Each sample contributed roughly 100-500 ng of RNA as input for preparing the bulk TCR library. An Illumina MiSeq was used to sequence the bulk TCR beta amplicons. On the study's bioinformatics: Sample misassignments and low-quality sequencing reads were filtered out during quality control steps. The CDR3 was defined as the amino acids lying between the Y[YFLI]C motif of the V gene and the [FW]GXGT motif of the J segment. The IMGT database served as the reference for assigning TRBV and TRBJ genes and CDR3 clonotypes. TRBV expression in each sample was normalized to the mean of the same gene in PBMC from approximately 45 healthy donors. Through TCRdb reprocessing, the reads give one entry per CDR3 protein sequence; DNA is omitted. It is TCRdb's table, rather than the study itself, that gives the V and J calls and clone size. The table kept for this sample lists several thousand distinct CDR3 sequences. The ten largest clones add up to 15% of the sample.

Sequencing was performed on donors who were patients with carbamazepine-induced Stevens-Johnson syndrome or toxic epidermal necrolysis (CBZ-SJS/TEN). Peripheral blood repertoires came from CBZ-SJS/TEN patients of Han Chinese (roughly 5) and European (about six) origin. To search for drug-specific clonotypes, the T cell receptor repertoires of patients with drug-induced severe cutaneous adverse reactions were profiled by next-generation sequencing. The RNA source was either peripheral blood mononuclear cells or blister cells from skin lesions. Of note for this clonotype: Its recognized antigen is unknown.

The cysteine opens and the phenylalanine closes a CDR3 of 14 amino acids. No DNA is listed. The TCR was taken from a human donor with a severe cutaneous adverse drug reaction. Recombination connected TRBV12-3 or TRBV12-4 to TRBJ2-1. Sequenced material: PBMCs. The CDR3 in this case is CASAFLGSYNEQFF.